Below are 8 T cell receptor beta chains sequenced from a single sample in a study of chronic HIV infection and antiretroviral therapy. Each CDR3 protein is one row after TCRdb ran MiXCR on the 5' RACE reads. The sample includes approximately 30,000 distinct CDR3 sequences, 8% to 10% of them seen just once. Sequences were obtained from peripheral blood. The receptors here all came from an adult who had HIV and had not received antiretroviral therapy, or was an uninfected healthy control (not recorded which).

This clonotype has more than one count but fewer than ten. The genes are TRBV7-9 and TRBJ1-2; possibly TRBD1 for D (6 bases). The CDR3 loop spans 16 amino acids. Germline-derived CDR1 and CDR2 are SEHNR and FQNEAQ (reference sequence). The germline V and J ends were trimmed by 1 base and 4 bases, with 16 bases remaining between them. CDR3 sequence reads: CASSLEAGVLGYGYTF. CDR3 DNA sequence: TGTGCCAGCAGCTTAGAAGCAGGGGTGCTGGGCTATGGCTACACCTTC. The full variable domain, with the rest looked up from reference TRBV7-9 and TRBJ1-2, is DTGVSQNPRHKITKRGQNVTFRCDPISEHNRLYWYRQTLGQGPEFLTYFQNEAQLEKSRLLSDRFSAERPKGSFSTLEIQRTEQGDSAMYLCASSLEAGVLGYGYTFGSGTRLTVV.

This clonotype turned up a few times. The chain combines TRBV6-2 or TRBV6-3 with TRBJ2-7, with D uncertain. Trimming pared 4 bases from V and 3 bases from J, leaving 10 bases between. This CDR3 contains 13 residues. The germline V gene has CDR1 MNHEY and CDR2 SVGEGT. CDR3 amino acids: CASSLTENYEQYF. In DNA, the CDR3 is TGTGCCAGCAGTTTGACGGAGAACTACGAGCAGTACTTC.

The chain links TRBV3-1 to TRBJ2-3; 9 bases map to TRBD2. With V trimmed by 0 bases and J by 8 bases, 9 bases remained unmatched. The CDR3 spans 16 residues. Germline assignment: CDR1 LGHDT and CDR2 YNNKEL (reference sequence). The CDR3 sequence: CASSQDQGSGGGTQYF. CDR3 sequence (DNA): TGTGCCAGCAGCCAAGATCAGGGTAGCGGGGGTGGTACGCAGTATTTT.

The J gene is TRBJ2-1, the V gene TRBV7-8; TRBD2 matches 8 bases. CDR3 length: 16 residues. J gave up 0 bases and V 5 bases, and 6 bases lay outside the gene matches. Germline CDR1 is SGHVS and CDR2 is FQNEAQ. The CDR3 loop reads CASSLTSGGSYNEQFF. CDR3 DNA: TGTGCCAGCAGCCTCACTAGCGGAGGCTCCTACAATGAGCAGTTCTTC.

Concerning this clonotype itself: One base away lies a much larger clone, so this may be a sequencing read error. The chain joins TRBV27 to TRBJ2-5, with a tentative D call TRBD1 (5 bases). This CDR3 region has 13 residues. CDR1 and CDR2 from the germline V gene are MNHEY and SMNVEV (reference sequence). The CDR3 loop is CASSSQDQEIQYF. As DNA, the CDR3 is TGTGCCAGCAGTTCACAGGACCAAGAGATCCAGTACTTC.

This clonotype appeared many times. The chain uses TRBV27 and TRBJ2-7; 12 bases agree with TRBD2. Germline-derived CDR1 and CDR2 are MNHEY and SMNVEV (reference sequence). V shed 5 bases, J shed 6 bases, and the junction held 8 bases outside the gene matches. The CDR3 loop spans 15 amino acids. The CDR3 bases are TGTGCCAGCAGTCCCATGACTAGCGGGAGTACCGAGCAGTACTTC. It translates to CASSPMTSGSTEQYF.

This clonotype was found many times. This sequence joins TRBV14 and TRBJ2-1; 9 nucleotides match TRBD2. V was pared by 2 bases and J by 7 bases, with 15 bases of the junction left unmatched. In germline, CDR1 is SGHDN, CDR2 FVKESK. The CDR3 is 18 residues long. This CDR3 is CASSQNSASGMYQNEQFF. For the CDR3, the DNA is TGTGCCAGCAGCCAAAATTCGGCTAGCGGGATGTATCAGAATGAGCAGTTCTTC.

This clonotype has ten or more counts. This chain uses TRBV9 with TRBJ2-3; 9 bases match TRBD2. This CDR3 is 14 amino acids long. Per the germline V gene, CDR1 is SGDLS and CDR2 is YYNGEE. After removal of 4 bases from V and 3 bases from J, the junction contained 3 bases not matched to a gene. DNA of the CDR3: TGTGCCAGCAGCATTAGCGGGAGTACAGATACGCAGTATTTT. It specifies CASSISGSTDTQYF.